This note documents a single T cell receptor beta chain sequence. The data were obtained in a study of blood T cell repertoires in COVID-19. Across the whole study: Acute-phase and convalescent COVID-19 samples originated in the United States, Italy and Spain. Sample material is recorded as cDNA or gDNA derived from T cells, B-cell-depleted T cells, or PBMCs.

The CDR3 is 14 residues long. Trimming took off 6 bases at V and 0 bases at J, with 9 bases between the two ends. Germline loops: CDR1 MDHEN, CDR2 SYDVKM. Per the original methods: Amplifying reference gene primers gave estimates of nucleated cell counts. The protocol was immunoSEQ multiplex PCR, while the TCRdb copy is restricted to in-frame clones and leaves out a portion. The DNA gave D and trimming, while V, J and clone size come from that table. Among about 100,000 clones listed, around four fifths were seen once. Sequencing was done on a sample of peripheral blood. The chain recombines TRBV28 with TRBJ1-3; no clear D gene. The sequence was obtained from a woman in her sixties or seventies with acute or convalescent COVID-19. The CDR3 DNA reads TGTGCCAGCAGGCGGGTCCTCTCTGGAAACACCATATATTTT. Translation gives CASRRVLSGNTIYF.